This T cell receptor beta chain was captured in a study of cytomegalovirus exposure and HLA in healthy donors. Whole-study context: In an earlier analysis, almost 120 million unique TCR beta sequences were found from 150 million to 200 million T cells.

Note on this clone: Its cognate antigen is unknown.

With 2 bases removed from V and 0 bases from J, the gap between germline ends came to 9 bases. The CDR3 spans 15 residues. Germline values: CDR1 SGHRS, CDR2 YFSETQ. Primers for the PCR totalled 60 Vbeta and 13 Jbeta. The assay was immunoSEQ multiplex PCR, and TCRdb's table has in-frame clones only and misses some. The data contain around 150,000 clones, about 9.2% of them seen just once; the ten biggest clones take up about 6.7%. Study findings and constraints: In an earlier analysis, productive rearrangement rates for most beta V segments clustered near 87% or 30%. As a later analysis showed, several of the most significant clusters appeared to be linked to common viral pathogens. Some TCR beta chains (roughly 160 of them) were listed as cytomegalovirus-associated.

This clonotype was sampled from a woman aged 40 to 55 in good health and CMV-seropositive. The chain is built from TRBV5-1 and TRBJ2-1; perhaps TRBD2 as D (7 bases). Sequencing was performed on PBMCs. For the CDR3, the DNA is TGCGCCAGCAGCTTTAGGGGGGGCTCCTACAATGAGCAGTTCTTC. This translates into CASSFRGGSYNEQFF.